These T cell receptor beta chains were read from a single sample in a study of cytotoxic CD8 clonotypes in ibrutinib-treated CLL. The protocol was immunoSEQ multiplex PCR, while the TCRdb copy is restricted to in-frame clones and leaves out a portion. The sample holds approximately 35,000 clones, over 70% seen once. This specimen was PBMCs, taken at disease progression, from a patient treated with ibrutinib. These TCRs come from a human donor with chronic lymphocytic leukemia. CDR3s include the opening cysteine and the closing phenylalanine or tryptophan. D genes are given only for firm matches. Clone size appears in some rows only: once, few, many, or a class for an expanded clone.

d_gene,abundance,v_gene,j_gene,CDR3nt,CDR3aa
TRBD2,-,TRBV5-6,TRBJ2-5,TGTGCCAGCAGCCCGCCAGGTAGCGGGCAAGAGACCCAGTACTTC,CASSPPGSGQETQYF
-,-,TRBV7-6,TRBJ2-3,TGTGCCAGCAGCTTAGACCTGGATACGCAGTATTTT,CASSLDLDTQYF
-,-,TRBV5-6,TRBJ1-1,TGTGCCAGCAGCCCGGGGATAAGGATGAACACTGAAGCTTTCTTT,CASSPGIRMNTEAFF
TRBD1,many,TRBV2,TRBJ1-2,TGTGCCAGCAGTGAGGGACAGGTTAACTATGGCTACACCTTC,CASSEGQVNYGYTF
-,-,TRBV5-1,TRBJ1-2,TGCGCCAGCAGCCTCCTAACCCGGGATAACTATGGCTACACCTTC,CASSLLTRDNYGYTF
-,-,TRBV29-1,TRBJ1-1,TGCAGCGGGTTTGGCTCCGGGTACACTGAAGCTTTCTTT,CSGFGSGYTEAFF
-,-,TRBV11-2,TRBJ2-5,TGTGCCAGCAGCTTAACAGTCTGGGAGACCCAGTACTTC,CASSLTVWETQYF
-,-,TRBV2,TRBJ1-6,TGTGCCAGCAGAGGACAGATGAATTCACCCCTCCACTTT,CASRGQMNSPLHF
TRBD2,-,TRBV4-2,TRBJ2-3,TGTGCCAGCAGCCCCCCCAGCGGGGGACCCACAGATACGCAGTATTTT,CASSPPSGGPTDTQYF
-,once,TRBV6-1,TRBJ1-5,TGTGCCAGCAGTACTTTCCACATTGATCAGCCCCAGCATTTT,CASSTFHIDQPQHF
-,-,TRBV5-1,TRBJ1-3,TGCGCCAGCAGCTTGGAGGGCTTCTCTGGAAACACCATATATTTT,CASSLEGFSGNTIYF
-,-,TRBV6-4,TRBJ2-2,TGTGCCAGCAGTCCTATTGGGATGAACACCGGGGAGCTGTTTTTT,CASSPIGMNTGELFF
-,-,TRBV2,TRBJ2-1,TGTGCCAGCAGTGGTCAGGACCATGAGCAGTTCTTC,CASSGQDHEQFF
-,-,TRBV13,TRBJ2-5,TGTGCCAGCAGCTTAGCGTCGGGAAAGGGGGAGACCCAGTACTTC,CASSLASGKGETQYF
TRBD2,few,TRBV11-2,TRBJ2-1,TGTGCCAGCAGCTTCGCCCCGGGACTAGCGATCGATGAGCAGTTCTTC,CASSFAPGLAIDEQFF
-,-,TRBV6-1,TRBJ2-7,TGTGCCAGCAGTGCGACTGGGTCTTACGAGCAGTACTTC,CASSATGSYEQYF
-,-,TRBV19,TRBJ1-3,TGTGCCAGTAGGAGGACAGTCCTGGGCGGAAACACCATATATTTT,CASRRTVLGGNTIYF
-,few,TRBV7-9,TRBJ1-3,TGTGCCAGCAGCTTGGACCGGACATACCAAGATCCCATATATTTT,CASSLDRTYQDPIYF
TRBD1,few,TRBV28,TRBJ1-2,TGTGCCAGCAGTTCCGGACAGGCCTCCTATGGCTACACCTTC,CASSSGQASYGYTF